Listed below are T cell receptor beta chains from one sample, sequenced in a study of blood T cell repertoires in COVID-19. Measured with immunoSEQ multiplex PCR; TCRdb has only the in-frame clones, and not every one. The repertoire has 80,000 to 95,000 clones, around 90% of them found once; the top ten carry 2.5% to 3.5%. Source material: peripheral blood. These receptors originate from a woman in her fifties or sixties with active or convalescent COVID-19. The CDR3 runs from the conserved cysteine through the conserved F or W. Each record gives: D gene, V gene, clone size, J gene, CDR3 DNA, CDR3 protein. A D gene is named only where the DNA matches it firmly. Clone size is stated in some rows and not others, as once, few, many or a class when expanded.

d_gene: TRBD2
v_gene: TRBV9
abundance: once
j_gene: TRBJ2-3
CDR3nt: TGTGCCAGCAGCCCCGGGGGGGGTAGAACAGATACGCAGTATTTT
CDR3aa: CASSPGGGRTDTQYF

d_gene: -
v_gene: TRBV7-8
abundance: once
j_gene: TRBJ2-5
CDR3nt: TGTGCCAGCAGCCGAGTTAGGGGAGAGACCCAGTACTTC
CDR3aa: CASSRVRGETQYF

d_gene: -
v_gene: TRBV7-3
abundance: -
j_gene: TRBJ1-2
CDR3nt: TGTGCCAGCAGCCCGTCCGGTTCCTATGGCTACACCTTC
CDR3aa: CASSPSGSYGYTF

d_gene: TRBD1
v_gene: TRBV3-1/TRBV3-2
abundance: few
j_gene: TRBJ1-3
CDR3nt: TGTGCCAGCAGCCAAGTGGGACAGGGCTCTGGAAACACCATATATTTT
CDR3aa: CASSQVGQGSGNTIYF

d_gene: TRBD1
v_gene: TRBV6-5
abundance: -
j_gene: TRBJ1-2
CDR3nt: TGTGCCAGCACCGGACAGGGACTATCTTTTGGCTACACCTTC
CDR3aa: CASTGQGLSFGYTF

d_gene: TRBD1
v_gene: TRBV15
abundance: -
j_gene: TRBJ1-6
CDR3nt: TGTGCCCCGAGGGTACCGGGACAGGGGTTACCCCTCCACTTT
CDR3aa: CAPRVPGQGLPLHF

d_gene: -
v_gene: TRBV7-9
abundance: -
j_gene: TRBJ1-1
CDR3nt: TGTGCCAGCAGCCTCCTTCCCAGGACTGAAGCTTTCTTT
CDR3aa: CASSLLPRTEAFF

d_gene: TRBD2
v_gene: TRBV6-2/TRBV6-3
abundance: -
j_gene: TRBJ2-1
CDR3nt: TGTGCCAGCAGTCATCTAGCGGGGGCCAGCTCCTACAATGAGCAGTTCTTC
CDR3aa: CASSHLAGASSYNEQFF

d_gene: -
v_gene: TRBV7-3
abundance: -
j_gene: TRBJ2-1
CDR3nt: TGTGCCAGCAGCTTATCGGCAGCGAGGGGGAATGAGCAGTTCTTC
CDR3aa: CASSLSAARGNEQFF

d_gene: -
v_gene: TRBV6-2/TRBV6-3
abundance: -
j_gene: TRBJ1-5
CDR3nt: TGTGCCAGCAGTTACTCCCAGGGAGGAAGCAATCAGCCCCAGCATTTT
CDR3aa: CASSYSQGGSNQPQHF

d_gene: -
v_gene: TRBV12-3/TRBV12-4
abundance: many
j_gene: TRBJ2-7
CDR3nt: TGTGCCAGCAGTCAAGCCACAGGGCGCGAGCAGTACTTC
CDR3aa: CASSQATGREQYF

d_gene: -
v_gene: TRBV6-1
abundance: -
j_gene: TRBJ1-5
CDR3nt: TGTGCCAGCAGTGAAGTTGGCGGGGGAGGTCAGCCCCAGCATTTT
CDR3aa: CASSEVGGGGQPQHF

d_gene: TRBD1
v_gene: TRBV2
abundance: -
j_gene: TRBJ2-1
CDR3nt: TGTGCCAGCGGGGTAGACAGGGATCGGGACCTTCAGAATAATGAGCAGTTCTTC
CDR3aa: CASGVDRDRDLQNNEQFF

d_gene: -
v_gene: TRBV7-8
abundance: -
j_gene: TRBJ1-5
CDR3nt: TGTGCCAGCAGCTTAGAGAGGTTTCAGCCCCAGCATTTT
CDR3aa: CASSLERFQPQHF

d_gene: TRBD1
v_gene: TRBV10-3
abundance: -
j_gene: TRBJ1-1
CDR3nt: TGTGCCATCAGTTTGCGCGGGACAGGCGACACTGAAGCTTTCTTT
CDR3aa: CAISLRGTGDTEAFF

d_gene: -
v_gene: TRBV7-2
abundance: -
j_gene: TRBJ2-1
CDR3nt: TGTGCCAGCAGGGGCGGGGACAGAGCTTCCTACAATGAGCAGTTCTTC
CDR3aa: CASRGGDRASYNEQFF

d_gene: TRBD1
v_gene: TRBV6-5
abundance: once
j_gene: TRBJ1-2
CDR3nt: TGTGCCAGCAAACAGGGGTCCAATGGCTACACCTTC
CDR3aa: CASKQGSNGYTF

d_gene: -
v_gene: TRBV30
abundance: -
j_gene: TRBJ2-5
CDR3nt: TGTGCCTGCTCCGAAGGAGCCCTTCGGAGGGAGACCCAGTACTTC
CDR3aa: CACSEGALRRETQYF

d_gene: TRBD2
v_gene: TRBV6-6
abundance: -
j_gene: TRBJ2-7
CDR3nt: TGTGCCAGCAGTTCCGGGGGGAGTACAACCTACGAGCAGTACTTC
CDR3aa: CASSSGGSTTYEQYF

d_gene: TRBD1
v_gene: TRBV4-3
abundance: -
j_gene: TRBJ1-1
CDR3nt: TGCGCCAGCAGCCAAGAGACAGGGGTAAGCACTGAAGCTTTCTTT
CDR3aa: CASSQETGVSTEAFF

d_gene: TRBD2
v_gene: TRBV19
abundance: once
j_gene: TRBJ2-3
CDR3nt: TGTGCCAGTAGTATTAGCGGGGGGCGAGATACGCAGTATTTT
CDR3aa: CASSISGGRDTQYF

d_gene: -
v_gene: TRBV5-4
abundance: -
j_gene: TRBJ1-2
CDR3nt: TGTGCCAGCAGCTCGACAGGATGGTACACCTTC
CDR3aa: CASSSTGWYTF

d_gene: TRBD1
v_gene: TRBV5-6
abundance: -
j_gene: TRBJ1-6
CDR3nt: TGTGCCAGCAGCTTGGGGACAGGGGAGGCTTCACCCCTCCACTTT
CDR3aa: CASSLGTGEASPLHF

d_gene: TRBD1
v_gene: TRBV12-5
abundance: -
j_gene: TRBJ2-3
CDR3nt: TGTGCTAGTGGGCCGAAAACCCCCTGGACAGGGGTTACAGATACGCAGTATTTT
CDR3aa: CASGPKTPWTGVTDTQYF

d_gene: TRBD2
v_gene: TRBV6-1
abundance: -
j_gene: TRBJ2-1
CDR3nt: TGTGCCAGCAGTGAAAGGGTAGCGGGGGGGCCCGGTGAGCAGTTCTTC
CDR3aa: CASSERVAGGPGEQFF

d_gene: -
v_gene: TRBV25-1
abundance: -
j_gene: TRBJ1-1
CDR3nt: TGTGCCAGCAGTAACGGACAGAACACTGAAGCTTTCTTT
CDR3aa: CASSNGQNTEAFF

d_gene: -
v_gene: TRBV5-1
abundance: -
j_gene: TRBJ2-7
CDR3nt: TGCGCCAGCAGCCTGGAGTACGGGTACGAGCAGTACTTC
CDR3aa: CASSLEYGYEQYF

d_gene: -
v_gene: TRBV9
abundance: -
j_gene: TRBJ1-6
CDR3nt: TGTGCCAGCAGCGGATCAGGTGCCCAAGGGGCATCCCTCCACTTT
CDR3aa: CASSGSGAQGASLHF

d_gene: -
v_gene: TRBV11-2
abundance: -
j_gene: TRBJ2-2
CDR3nt: TGTGCCAGCACCATGTCCGGGGAGCTGTTTTTT
CDR3aa: CASTMSGELFF

d_gene: -
v_gene: TRBV7-9
abundance: -
j_gene: TRBJ2-5
CDR3nt: TGTGCCAGCAGCCCCTCCGCGGGGCGGGAGACCCAGTACTTC
CDR3aa: CASSPSAGRETQYF

d_gene: TRBD1
v_gene: TRBV3-1/TRBV3-2
abundance: once
j_gene: TRBJ1-1
CDR3nt: TGTGCCAGCAGCCACGGGACAGGGAGAACTGAAGCTTTCTTT
CDR3aa: CASSHGTGRTEAFF

d_gene: -
v_gene: TRBV9
abundance: once
j_gene: TRBJ2-3
CDR3nt: TGTGCCAGCAGCGTAGTCGACTCCACAGATACGCAGTATTTT
CDR3aa: CASSVVDSTDTQYF

d_gene: -
v_gene: TRBV6-5
abundance: -
j_gene: TRBJ1-1
CDR3nt: TGTGCCAGCAGTTACCAAGGGGCTTCGGTCACTGAAGCTTTCTTT
CDR3aa: CASSYQGASVTEAFF

d_gene: -
v_gene: TRBV6-2/TRBV6-3
abundance: once
j_gene: TRBJ2-7
CDR3nt: TGTGCCAGCAGTCTCCCGGCGAGCCCAGGTATGTCCGAGCAGTACTTC
CDR3aa: CASSLPASPGMSEQYF

d_gene: -
v_gene: TRBV19
abundance: -
j_gene: TRBJ1-1
CDR3nt: TGTGCCAGTAGTATAGAACAGGGAAGTGCGGCTTTCTTT
CDR3aa: CASSIEQGSAAFF

d_gene: -
v_gene: TRBV18
abundance: -
j_gene: TRBJ1-4
CDR3nt: TGTGCCAGCTCACCCGACCAGGGGCTTGGCGTAAAACTGTTTTTT
CDR3aa: CASSPDQGLGVKLFF

d_gene: -
v_gene: TRBV4-1
abundance: -
j_gene: TRBJ1-4
CDR3nt: TGCGCCAGCAGCCAAGAGTTGCGGGCAACTAATGAAAAACTGTTTTTT
CDR3aa: CASSQELRATNEKLFF

d_gene: TRBD1
v_gene: TRBV19
abundance: -
j_gene: TRBJ1-2
CDR3nt: TGTGCCACGCGCACCCCGGGACAGGCCAAGGGACGCTACACCTTC
CDR3aa: CATRTPGQAKGRYTF

d_gene: -
v_gene: TRBV30
abundance: once
j_gene: TRBJ1-2
CDR3nt: TGTGCCTGGAGTGGCGGCGGCTACACCTTC
CDR3aa: CAWSGGGYTF

d_gene: -
v_gene: TRBV7-2
abundance: once
j_gene: TRBJ1-4
CDR3nt: TGTGCCAGCAGCTTAGACTCATTAACGGAGTTTTCTGAAAAACTGTTTTTT
CDR3aa: CASSLDSLTEFSEKLFF

d_gene: -
v_gene: TRBV19
abundance: -
j_gene: TRBJ2-2
CDR3nt: TGTGCCAGTAGTATGCAGGGCACCGGGGAGCTGTTTTTT
CDR3aa: CASSMQGTGELFF

d_gene: -
v_gene: TRBV6-5
abundance: few
j_gene: TRBJ1-3
CDR3nt: TGTGCCAGCAGTCCAATAACAGGGCCGAGAAACACCATATATTTT
CDR3aa: CASSPITGPRNTIYF

d_gene: TRBD1
v_gene: TRBV29-1
abundance: once
j_gene: TRBJ1-5
CDR3nt: TGCAGCGTTGACGAAGGGACAGGCGGATCAGGGCCCCAGCATTTT
CDR3aa: CSVDEGTGGSGPQHF

d_gene: -
v_gene: TRBV9
abundance: -
j_gene: TRBJ2-1
CDR3nt: TGTGCCAGCAGCCCACCGGGTGGCAGCTCCTACAATGAGCAGTTCTTC
CDR3aa: CASSPPGGSSYNEQFF

d_gene: -
v_gene: TRBV18
abundance: -
j_gene: TRBJ1-1
CDR3nt: TGTGCCAGCTCACCAACAGGGCCCCTAGGGGAAGCTTTCTTT
CDR3aa: CASSPTGPLGEAFF